One sample yielded the 30 T cell receptor beta chains listed below, sequenced in a study of T cell changes during pregnancy in multiple sclerosis. TCRdb's table, derived via immunoSEQ multiplex PCR, lists solely in-frame clones and lacks some. The data contain 30,000 to 40,000 clones, more than 90% of them seen just once; the ten biggest clones take up 5% to 6.5%. The sequencing used peripheral blood, collected in the third trimester of pregnancy. These receptors all come from a female donor in good health, enrolled as a control in a pregnancy study.

The J gene is TRBJ2-1, the V gene TRBV5-6; TRBD2 matches at 7 bases. The V gene end was trimmed by 4 bases and the J gene end by 8 bases; junction bases not matched to a gene: 12. The germline V gene encodes CDR1 SGHDT and CDR2 YYEEEE. The CDR3 contains 15 residues. CDR3 in amino acids: CASSSLAVLRDEQFF. CDR3 bases: TGTGCCAGCAGCAGTCTAGCGGTCTTGAGGGATGAGCAGTTCTTC.

The V and J genes are TRBV30 and TRBJ1-4, with 7 nucleotides matching TRBD1. J was trimmed by 3 bases and V by 2 bases; bases with no gene match: 3. From germline, CDR1 is GTSNPN and CDR2 SVGIG (reference sequence). The CDR3 sequence is 14 residues long. The CDR3, as DNA: TGTGCCTGGAGTCCGGGACAGTCTAATGAAAAACTGTTTTTT. Encoded protein: CAWSPGQSNEKLFF.

This chain connects TRBV9 to TRBJ2-1; TRBD2 aligns across 10 bases. V lost 3 bases and J lost 7; bases outside the gene matches: 13. The CDR3 is 17 residues long. The germline V gene has CDR1 SGDLS and CDR2 YYNGEE. CDR3 sequence: CASSETPTAGGANEQFF. CDR3 coding DNA: TGTGCCAGCAGCGAGACCCCAACAGCGGGGGGGGCGAATGAGCAGTTCTTC.

The chain recombines TRBV29-1 with TRBJ2-3; 12 bases map to TRBD2. CDR1 SQVTM and CDR2 ANQGSEA come from the germline V gene. J lost 0 bases, V lost 2 bases, and 6 bases had no gene match. The CDR3 runs to 17 residues. The CDR3 spells CSVEPSGGAYSTDTQYF. The CDR3 bases are TGCAGCGTTGAACCTAGCGGGGGGGCCTATAGCACAGATACGCAGTATTTT.

This rearrangement joins TRBV27 to TRBJ1-2; tentative D call: TRBD1 (5 bases). V shed 0 bases and J shed 8 bases, with 16 bases lying between them. CDR1 is MNHEY and CDR2 is SMNVEV in the germline V gene (reference sequence). There are 15 residues in the CDR3. The CDR3 protein is CASSLSHTGGMGYTF. The CDR3 DNA sequence: TGTGCCAGCAGTTTATCTCATACTGGGGGGATGGGCTACACCTTC.

The V gene is TRBV7-2, the J gene TRBJ1-1, with 7 bases identical to TRBD1. This CDR3 spans 14 amino acids. The V gene end was trimmed by 2 bases and the J gene end by 8 bases; junction bases not matched to a gene: 8. Germline V gene lookup returns CDR1 SGHTA and CDR2 FQGNSA. CDR3 sequence: CASSLSLGTAEAFF. The CDR3 bases are TGTGCCAGCAGCTTAAGCCTTGGGACAGCCGAAGCTTTCTTT.

The chain carries TRBV4-2 and TRBJ1-1; tentative D call: TRBD1 (6 bases). The V end lost 3 bases, the J end lost 3 bases, and 23 bases lay between the germline ends. The germline gives CDR1 LGHNA, CDR2 YNFKEQ. The CDR3 is 18 residues long. CDR3 residues: CASSHSGTLGAGDTEAFF. The CDR3 bases are TGTGCCAGCAGCCATTCCGGGACGTTAGGTGCAGGGGACACTGAAGCTTTCTTT.

The chain recombines TRBV9 with TRBJ2-7; 12 bases align to TRBD2. V shed 0 bases and J 3 bases; nucleotides not matched to a gene: 7. Per germline, CDR1 SGDLS and CDR2 YYNGEE. This CDR3 has 17 amino acids. CDR3 protein: CASSVARRTSGVYEQYF. Written as DNA, the CDR3 is TGTGCCAGCAGCGTAGCTAGGAGGACTAGCGGGGTCTACGAGCAGTACTTC. Together with reference TRBV9 and TRBJ2-7, the CDR3 gives the full variable domain: DSGVTQTPKHLITATGQRVTLRCSPRSGDLSVYWYQQSLDQGLQFLIQYYNGEERAKGNILERFSAQQFPDLHSELNLSSLELGDSALYFCASSVARRTSGVYEQYFGPGTRLTVT.

The chain links TRBV15 to TRBJ1-2; D possibly corresponds to TRBD1 (6 bases). Germline V lookup: CDR1 LNHNV, CDR2 YYDKDF (reference sequence). There are 15 residues in the CDR3. Trimming shortened V by 5 bases and J by 4 bases, and 17 bases separated the two germline ends. The CDR3 region has the DNA TGTGCCACCAGCGAGGCCCGACAGGCTCCCTATGGCTACACCTTC. It translates to CATSEARQAPYGYTF. Looking up the rest from reference TRBV15 and TRBJ1-2 gives the full variable domain: DAMVIQNPRYQVTQFGKPVTLSCSQTLNHNVMYWYQQKSSQAPKLLFHYYDKDFNNEADTPDNFQSRRPNTSFCFLDIRSPGLGDTAMYLCATSEARQAPYGYTFGSGTRLTVV.

J is TRBJ2-2 and V is TRBV28; TRBD2 matches at 7 bases. The CDR3 is made up of 16 amino acids. Germline values: CDR1 MDHEN, CDR2 SYDVKM. V trimming: 6 bases; J trimming: 3 bases; junction bases outside the gene matches: 10. The CDR3 DNA sequence: TGTGCCAGCAGGCCGACTTGGGGGGGAGACACCGGGGAGCTGTTTTTT. Its protein product is CASRPTWGGDTGELFF. The full variable domain, in which reference TRBV28 and TRBJ2-2 provide the parts outside the CDR3, is DVKVTQSSRYLVKRTGEKVFLECVQDMDHENMFWYRQDPGLGLRLIYFSYDVKMKEKGDIPEGYSVSREKKERFSLILESASTNQTSMYLCASRPTWGGDTGELFFGEGSRLTVL.

There are a few counts of this clone. This rearrangement joins TRBV5-1 to TRBJ1-5; 7 bases map to TRBD1. There are 15 residues in the CDR3. The V gene's germline CDR1 is SGHRS and CDR2 YFSETQ. The junction had 6 bases not matched to a gene; V was cut back by 0 bases and J by 6 bases. CDR3 region: CASSLAGAGGQPQHF. CDR3 bases: TGCGCCAGCAGCTTGGCCGGGGCAGGGGGTCAGCCCCAGCATTTT.

This clone was observed a few times. This chain links TRBV11-2 with TRBJ1-2; 7 bases agree with TRBD1. The V gene end was trimmed by 5 bases and the J gene end by 4 bases; junction bases not matched to a gene: 10. The CDR3 has 15 amino acids. CDR1 is SGHAT and CDR2 is FQNNGV in the germline V gene. The CDR3 loop reads CASSPTGPITYGYTF. The CDR3 DNA follows: TGTGCCAGCAGCCCGACAGGGCCCATTACCTATGGCTACACCTTC.

In nucleotides, the CDR3 is TGTGCCAGCAGCACCGACTACTCTGGAAACACCATATATTTT. Protein: CASSTDYSGNTIYF. The chain couples TRBV7-9 to TRBJ1-3; D uncertain. CDR3 length equals 14 residues. V was clipped by 5 bases and J by 0 bases, with 8 bases between them. In germline, CDR1 is SEHNR, CDR2 FQNEAQ (reference sequence). Variable domain in full (rest from reference TRBV7-9 and TRBJ1-3): DTGVSQNPRHKITKRGQNVTFRCDPISEHNRLYWYRQTLGQGPEFLTYFQNEAQLEKSRLLSDRFSAERPKGSFSTLEIQRTEQGDSAMYLCASSTDYSGNTIYFGEGSWLTVV.

This sequence joins TRBV6-6 and TRBJ1-2; D call uncertain. The CDR3 loop spans 16 amino acids. Trimming shortened V by 7 bases and J by 0 bases, and 18 bases separated the two germline ends. In germline, CDR1 is MNHNY, CDR2 SVGAGI (reference sequence). CDR3 sequence (DNA): TGTGCCAGCATCCCGGCGGCAGTAGAACCTAACTATGGCTACACCTTC. It codes for CASIPAAVEPNYGYTF.

This clone was seen a single time. The chain recombines TRBV5-6 with TRBJ1-2; possibly TRBD1 for D (5 bases). The CDR3 covers 14 residues. Trimming shortened V by 2 bases and J by 2 bases, and 10 bases separated the two germline ends. Germline assignment: CDR1 SGHDT and CDR2 YYEEEE. The CDR3 nucleotides are TGTGCCAGCAGCTTAGACAGCTCGAACTATGGCTACACCTTC. Translation: CASSLDSSNYGYTF. Combining the CDR3 with reference TRBV5-6 and TRBJ1-2 gives the whole variable domain DAGVTQSPTHLIKTRGQQVTLRCSPKSGHDTVSWYQQALGQGPQFIFQYYEEEERQRGNFPDRFSGHQFPNYSSELNVNALLLGDSALYLCASSLDSSNYGYTFGSGTRLTVV.

This chain uses TRBV27 with TRBJ2-7, with 9 bases fitting TRBD2. CDR3 length: 15 residues. Germline V gives CDR1 MNHEY, CDR2 SMNVEV (reference sequence). The junction had 5 bases not matched to a gene; V was cut back by 5 bases and J by 0 bases. In DNA, the CDR3 is TGTGCCAGCAGTACGCCGGGACTAGCCTCCTACGAGCAGTACTTC. Translation gives CASSTPGLASYEQYF.

The chain carries TRBV18 and TRBJ1-1; 8 positions match TRBD1. Germline V gives CDR1 KGHSH, CDR2 LQKENI. V lost 4 bases and J lost 5; bases outside the gene matches: 9. The CDR3 is 15 residues long. The CDR3: CASSLRQGWGTEAFF. The CDR3 DNA reads TGTGCCAGCTCACTCCGACAGGGGTGGGGGACTGAAGCTTTCTTT.

This clone was picked up a small number of times. The chain recombines TRBV5-1 with TRBJ1-2; D not certain. The CDR3 sequence is 14 residues long. Germline V gives CDR1 SGHRS, CDR2 YFSETQ. Trimming removed 5 bases from V and 0 bases from J, with 11 bases in between. The CDR3 spells CASRVNAANYGYTF. CDR3 nucleotide sequence: TGCGCCAGCAGAGTAAATGCAGCTAACTATGGCTACACCTTC.

This chain joins TRBV6-5 and TRBJ2-2; D unclear. Germline V gives CDR1 MNHEY, CDR2 SVGAGI. Trimming left V 0 bases short and J 4 bases short, with 9 bases between. The CDR3 sequence is 15 residues long. CDR3 DNA sequence: TGTGCCAGCAGTTACTCGGCCCCTGTCACCGGGGAGCTGTTTTTT. It yields the protein CASSYSAPVTGELFF.

The chain carries TRBV7-3 and TRBJ2-3, with D possibly TRBD2 on 5 matching bases. CDR1 and CDR2 from the germline V gene are SGHTA and FQGTGA. The CDR3 runs 13 residues. Between the trimmed V and J ends, which lost 4 bases and 2 bases, there was a span of 7 bases. For the CDR3, the DNA is TGTGCCAGCAGCTGGAGGTACACAGATACGCAGTATTTT. Its translation is CASSWRYTDTQYF. Combining the CDR3 with reference TRBV7-3 and TRBJ2-3 gives the whole variable domain GAGVSQTPSNKVTEKGKYVELRCDPISGHTALYWYRQSLGQGPEFLIYFQGTGAADDSGLPNDRFFAVRPEGSVSTLKIQRTERGDSAVYLCASSWRYTDTQYFGPGTRLTVL.

V gene TRBV6-4 combines with J gene TRBJ2-4; maybe TRBD2 (6 bases). Germline assignment: CDR1 MRHNA and CDR2 SNTAGT. This CDR3 contains 15 residues. Trimming took off 0 bases at V and 6 bases at J, with 12 bases between the two ends. The CDR3 bases are TGTGCCAGCAGTGACTCGAGTGGGGGACTAAACATTCAGTACTTC. It yields the protein CASSDSSGGLNIQYF.

V gene TRBV11-2 combines with J gene TRBJ2-1; 8 nucleotides align to TRBD2. The germline V gene encodes CDR1 SGHAT and CDR2 FQNNGV. V trimming: 5 bases; J trimming: 9 bases; junction bases outside the gene matches: 15. The CDR3 covers 16 residues. CDR3 in DNA: TGTGCCAGCAGCCTCCGCCGGGGGGGCGGGCAGGGTGAGCAGTTCTTC. Protein: CASSLRRGGGQGEQFF. The variable domain in full, with the rest retrieved from reference TRBV11-2 and TRBJ2-1, is EAGVAQSPRYKIIEKRQSVAFWCNPISGHATLYWYQQILGQGPKLLIQFQNNGVVDDSQLPKDRFSAERLKGVDSTLKIQPAKLEDSAVYLCASSLRRGGGQGEQFFGPGTRLTVL.

The CDR3 nucleotides read TGTGCCAGCAGCACCCCCGGACTGAGCGGGAGCGGAGATGAGCAGTTCTTC. The encoded protein is CASSTPGLSGSGDEQFF. The chain is built from TRBV5-6 and TRBJ2-1; 8 bases are shared with TRBD2. CDR1 SGHDT and CDR2 YYEEEE come from the germline V gene. V lost 4 bases and J lost 8; bases outside the gene matches: 17. The CDR3 has 17 residues.

This rearrangement joins TRBV9 to TRBJ2-1, with 14 bases identical to TRBD2. Germline V lookup: CDR1 SGDLS, CDR2 YYNGEE. V lost 4 bases and J lost 7; bases outside the gene matches: 10. CDR3 length: 17 amino acids. The CDR3 nucleotides read TGTGCCAGCAGCCAGGGGGGACTAGCGGGAGTGGGGAATGAGCAGTTCTTC. Protein sequence: CASSQGGLAGVGNEQFF.

This chain joins TRBV19 and TRBJ1-3; weak D call: TRBD1 (5 bases). Germline V lookup: CDR1 LNHDA, CDR2 SQIVND (reference sequence). The CDR3 spans 14 residues. V lost 6 bases and J 2 bases, leaving 11 bases between the germline ends. The CDR3 sequence is CASSPGGTGNTIYF. For the CDR3, the DNA is TGTGCCAGTAGCCCCGGGGGGACTGGAAACACCATATATTTT.

The chain carries TRBV10-1 and TRBJ2-7; 7 bases align to TRBD1. CDR3 length: 16 amino acids. Per germline, CDR1 WNHNN and CDR2 SYGVQD (reference sequence). Unmatched junction bases numbered 11, after V lost 6 bases and J lost 0 bases. In nucleotides, the CDR3 is TGCGCCAGCAGCCAACCAGGGGGTTCTACCTCCTACGAGCAGTACTTC. Translating it yields CASSQPGGSTSYEQYF.

The rearrangement uses TRBV4-2 and TRBJ2-3; tentative D call: TRBD2 (7 bases). The CDR3 covers 14 residues. V lost 5 bases to trimming and J lost 6 bases, with 15 bases between them. Looked up from germline, CDR1 is LGHNA and CDR2 is YNFKEQ. The CDR3 spells CASSGRGADDTQYF. As DNA, the CDR3 is TGTGCCAGCAGCGGACGGGGGGCTGACGATACGCAGTATTTT.

J is TRBJ2-3 and V is TRBV6-4; D may be TRBD2 (5 bases). From germline, CDR1 is MRHNA and CDR2 SNTAGT. V lost 0 bases and J lost 1, with 14 bases in between. The CDR3 runs 17 residues. CDR3 sequence: CASSDSTSVGGTDTQYF. The CDR3 region has the DNA TGTGCCAGCAGTGACTCGACTTCCGTCGGGGGCACAGATACGCAGTATTTT.

V usage is TRBV27 and J usage is TRBJ2-7, with 7 nucleotides matching TRBD1. With V trimmed by 6 bases and J by 2 bases, 7 bases remained unmatched. The CDR3 runs 14 residues. The V gene's germline CDR1 is MNHEY and CDR2 SMNVEV (reference sequence). CDR3 protein: CASRQTGRAYEQYF. The DNA for the CDR3 is TGTGCCAGCAGGCAGACAGGGCGTGCCTACGAGCAGTACTTC.

This clone is a singleton in its sample. The chain joins TRBV27 to TRBJ2-7, with 12 nucleotides matching TRBD2. V lost 0 bases to trimming and J lost 1 base; unmatched junction nucleotides: 10. The CDR3 covers 19 residues. Per germline, CDR1 MNHEY and CDR2 SMNVEV (reference sequence). The CDR3 nucleotides read TGTGCCAGCAGTTTATCGCGGACAGGACTAGCGGGACTATCCTACGAGCAGTACTTC. Its translation is CASSLSRTGLAGLSYEQYF.